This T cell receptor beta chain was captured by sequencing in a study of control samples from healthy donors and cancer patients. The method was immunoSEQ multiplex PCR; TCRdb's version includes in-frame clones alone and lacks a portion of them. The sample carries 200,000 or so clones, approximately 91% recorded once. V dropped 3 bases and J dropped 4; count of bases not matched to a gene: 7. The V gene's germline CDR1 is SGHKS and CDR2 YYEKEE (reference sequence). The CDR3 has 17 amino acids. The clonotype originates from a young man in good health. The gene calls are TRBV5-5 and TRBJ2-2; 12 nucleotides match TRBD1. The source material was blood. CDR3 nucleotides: TGTGCCAGCAGCTACGGGACAGGGGGCGGGAGCACCGGGGAGCTGTTTTTT. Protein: CASSYGTGGGSTGELFF.